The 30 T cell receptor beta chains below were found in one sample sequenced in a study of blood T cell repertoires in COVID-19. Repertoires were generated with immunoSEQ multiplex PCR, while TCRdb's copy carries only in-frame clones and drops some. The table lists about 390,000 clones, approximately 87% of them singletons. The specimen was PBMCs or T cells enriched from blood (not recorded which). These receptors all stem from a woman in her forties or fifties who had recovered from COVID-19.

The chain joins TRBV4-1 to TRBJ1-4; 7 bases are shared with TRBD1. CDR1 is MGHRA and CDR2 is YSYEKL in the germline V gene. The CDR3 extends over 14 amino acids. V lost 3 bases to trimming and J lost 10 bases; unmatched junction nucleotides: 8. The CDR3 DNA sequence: TGCGCCAGCAGCCATATCCAGGGGGAGGTAAAACTGTTTTTT. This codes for CASSHIQGEVKLFF.

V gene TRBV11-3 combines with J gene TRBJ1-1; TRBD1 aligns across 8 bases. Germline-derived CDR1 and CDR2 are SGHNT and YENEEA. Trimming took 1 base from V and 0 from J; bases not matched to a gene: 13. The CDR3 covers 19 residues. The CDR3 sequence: CASSLGSGQGKVLNTEAFF. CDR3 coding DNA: TGTGCCAGCAGCTTAGGCAGCGGACAGGGTAAAGTTCTGAACACTGAAGCTTTCTTT.

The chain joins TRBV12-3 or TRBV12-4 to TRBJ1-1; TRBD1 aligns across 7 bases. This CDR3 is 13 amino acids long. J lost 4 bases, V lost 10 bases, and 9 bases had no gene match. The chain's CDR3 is CATQQGFRTEAFF. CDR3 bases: TGTGCCACCCAACAGGGGTTTCGCACTGAAGCTTTCTTT.

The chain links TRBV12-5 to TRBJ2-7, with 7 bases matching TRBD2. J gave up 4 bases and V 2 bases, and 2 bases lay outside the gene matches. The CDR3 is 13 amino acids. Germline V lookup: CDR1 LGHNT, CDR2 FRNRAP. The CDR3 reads CASGLSGTYEQYF. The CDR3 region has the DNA TGTGCTAGTGGTTTGAGCGGGACGTACGAGCAGTACTTC.

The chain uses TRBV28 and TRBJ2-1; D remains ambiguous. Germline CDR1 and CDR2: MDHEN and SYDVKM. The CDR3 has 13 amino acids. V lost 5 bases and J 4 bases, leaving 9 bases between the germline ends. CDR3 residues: CASSPYEYNEQFF. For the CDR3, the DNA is TGTGCCAGCAGTCCCTATGAGTACAATGAGCAGTTCTTC.

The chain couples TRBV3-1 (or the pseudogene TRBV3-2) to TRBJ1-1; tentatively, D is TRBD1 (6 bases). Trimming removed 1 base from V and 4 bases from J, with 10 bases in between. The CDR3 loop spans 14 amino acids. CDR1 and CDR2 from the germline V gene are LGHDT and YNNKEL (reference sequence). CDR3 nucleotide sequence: TGTGCCAGCAGCCAAGGAACAGGGCCCACTGAAGCTTTCTTT. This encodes CASSQGTGPTEAFF.

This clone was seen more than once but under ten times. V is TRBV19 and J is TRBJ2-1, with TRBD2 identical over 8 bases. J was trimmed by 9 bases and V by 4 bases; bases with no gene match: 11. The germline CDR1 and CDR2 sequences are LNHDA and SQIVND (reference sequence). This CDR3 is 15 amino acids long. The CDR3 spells CASSRVPGLGGEQFF. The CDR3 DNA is TGTGCCAGTAGTAGAGTCCCGGGACTAGGCGGTGAGCAGTTCTTC.

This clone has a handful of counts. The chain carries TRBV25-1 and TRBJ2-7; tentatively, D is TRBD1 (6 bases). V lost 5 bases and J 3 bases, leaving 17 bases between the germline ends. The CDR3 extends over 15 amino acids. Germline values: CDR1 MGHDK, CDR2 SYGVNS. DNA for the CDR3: TGTGCCAGCAGTCCGACAGGCACGAGGGACTACGAGCAGTACTTC. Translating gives CASSPTGTRDYEQYF.

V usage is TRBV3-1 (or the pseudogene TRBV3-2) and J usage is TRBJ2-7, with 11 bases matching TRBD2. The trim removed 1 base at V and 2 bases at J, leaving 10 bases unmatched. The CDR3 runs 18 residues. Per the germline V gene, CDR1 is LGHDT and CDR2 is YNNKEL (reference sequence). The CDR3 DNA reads TGTGCCAGCAGCCAAGTCTCTAGCGGGGGGACAAAACCCTACGAGCAGTACTTC. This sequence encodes CASSQVSSGGTKPYEQYF.

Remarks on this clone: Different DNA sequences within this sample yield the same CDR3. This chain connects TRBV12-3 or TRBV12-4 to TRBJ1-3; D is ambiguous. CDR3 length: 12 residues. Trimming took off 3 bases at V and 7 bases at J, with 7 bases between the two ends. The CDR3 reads CASSLSGNTIYF. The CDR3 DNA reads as TGTGCCAGCAGTTTGTCCGGGAACACCATATATTTT.

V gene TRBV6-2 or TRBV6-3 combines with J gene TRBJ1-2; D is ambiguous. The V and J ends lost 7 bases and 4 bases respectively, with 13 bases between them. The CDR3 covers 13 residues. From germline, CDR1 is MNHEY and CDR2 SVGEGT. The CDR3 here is CASTPSGAYGYTF. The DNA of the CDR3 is TGTGCCAGCACCCCAAGCGGAGCCTATGGCTACACCTTC.

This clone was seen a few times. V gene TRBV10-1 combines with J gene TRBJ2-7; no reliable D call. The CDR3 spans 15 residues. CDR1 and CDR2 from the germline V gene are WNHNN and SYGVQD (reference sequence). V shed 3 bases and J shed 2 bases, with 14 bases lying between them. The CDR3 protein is CASSDGGSYAYEQYF. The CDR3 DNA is TGCGCCAGCAGTGATGGCGGTTCTTACGCCTACGAGCAGTACTTC.

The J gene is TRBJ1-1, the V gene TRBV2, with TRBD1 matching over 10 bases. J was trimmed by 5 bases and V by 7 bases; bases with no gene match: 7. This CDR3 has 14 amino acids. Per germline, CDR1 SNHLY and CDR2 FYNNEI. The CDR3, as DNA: TGTGCCAGCAAATTGGACAGGGGGGGGACTGAAGCTTTCTTT. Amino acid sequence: CASKLDRGGTEAFF.

The CDR3 bases are TGTGCCAGCAGCCAATTAACGGCGGGGACTGAAGCTTTCTTT. Amino acid sequence: CASSQLTAGTEAFF. The chain has TRBV4-2 and TRBJ1-1; the D is unclear. Germline-derived CDR1 and CDR2 are LGHNA and YNFKEQ. V was trimmed by 2 bases and J by 5 bases, leaving 12 bases between them. The CDR3 covers 14 residues.

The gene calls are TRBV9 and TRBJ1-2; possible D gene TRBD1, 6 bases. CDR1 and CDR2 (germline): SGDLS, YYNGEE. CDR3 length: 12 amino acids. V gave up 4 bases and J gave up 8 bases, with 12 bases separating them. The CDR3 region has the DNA TGTGCCAGCAGCACAGCAGGGGTCGGCTACACCTTC. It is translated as CASSTAGVGYTF.

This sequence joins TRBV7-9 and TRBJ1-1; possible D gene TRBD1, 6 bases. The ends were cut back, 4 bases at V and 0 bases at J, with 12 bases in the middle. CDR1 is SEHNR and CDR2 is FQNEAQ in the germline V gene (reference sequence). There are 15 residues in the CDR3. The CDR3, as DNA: TGTGCCAGCAGCTCTGGACAGTCAATGAACACTGAAGCTTTCTTT. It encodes CASSSGQSMNTEAFF.

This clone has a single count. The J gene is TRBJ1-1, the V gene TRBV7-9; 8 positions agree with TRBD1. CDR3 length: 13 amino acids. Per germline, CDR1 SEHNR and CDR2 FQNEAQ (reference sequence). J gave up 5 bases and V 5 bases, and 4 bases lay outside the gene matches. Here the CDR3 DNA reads TGTGCCAGCAGCGGGACAGGTGGGACTGAAGCTTTCTTT. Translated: CASSGTGGTEAFF.

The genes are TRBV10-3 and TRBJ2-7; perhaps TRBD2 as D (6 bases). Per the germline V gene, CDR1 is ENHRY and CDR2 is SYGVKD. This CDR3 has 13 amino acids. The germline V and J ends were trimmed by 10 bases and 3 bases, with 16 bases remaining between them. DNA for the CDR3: TGTGCCAGTCACACGGGCGGGGACTACGAGCAGTACTTC. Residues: CASHTGGDYEQYF.

The CDR3 reads CASSNHKDTQYF. The CDR3 DNA reads as TGTGCCAGTAGTAACCACAAGGATACGCAGTATTTT. This rearrangement joins TRBV19 to TRBJ2-3; D gene uncertain. Between the trimmed V and J ends, which lost 4 bases and 6 bases, there was a span of 8 bases. The length of the CDR3 is 12 residues. Germline CDR1 is LNHDA and CDR2 is SQIVND (reference sequence).

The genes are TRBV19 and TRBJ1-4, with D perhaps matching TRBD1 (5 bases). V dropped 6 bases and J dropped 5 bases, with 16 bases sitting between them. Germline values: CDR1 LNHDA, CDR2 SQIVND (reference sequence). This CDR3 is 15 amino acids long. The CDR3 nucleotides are TGTGCCAGTAGAAGACTCCAGGGAGGAAATGAAAAACTGTTTTTT. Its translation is CASRRLQGGNEKLFF.

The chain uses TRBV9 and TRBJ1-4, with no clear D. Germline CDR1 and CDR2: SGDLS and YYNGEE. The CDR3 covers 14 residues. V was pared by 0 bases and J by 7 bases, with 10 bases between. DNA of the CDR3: TGTGCCAGCAGCGTAGGGGCTGAGGGTGAAAAACTGTTTTTT. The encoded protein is CASSVGAEGEKLFF.

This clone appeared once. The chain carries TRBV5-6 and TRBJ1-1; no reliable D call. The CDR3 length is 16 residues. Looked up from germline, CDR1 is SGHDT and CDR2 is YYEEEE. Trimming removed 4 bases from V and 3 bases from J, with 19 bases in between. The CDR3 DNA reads TGTGCCAGCAGCCCCCCCTTGTTTAACAGCCACACTGAAGCTTTCTTT. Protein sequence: CASSPPLFNSHTEAFF.

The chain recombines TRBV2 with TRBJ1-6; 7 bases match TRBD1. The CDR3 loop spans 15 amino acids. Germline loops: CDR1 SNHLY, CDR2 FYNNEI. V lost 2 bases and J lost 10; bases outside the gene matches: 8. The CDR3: CASSERGQGWSPLHF. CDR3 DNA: TGTGCCAGCAGTGAAAGGGGGCAGGGGTGGTCACCCCTCCACTTT.

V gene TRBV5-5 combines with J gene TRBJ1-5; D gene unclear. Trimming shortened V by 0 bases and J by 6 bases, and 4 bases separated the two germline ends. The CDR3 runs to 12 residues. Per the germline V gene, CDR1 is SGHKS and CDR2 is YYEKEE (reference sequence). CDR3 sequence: CASSLVAQPQHF. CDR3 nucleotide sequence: TGTGCCAGCAGCTTGGTGGCTCAGCCCCAGCATTTT.

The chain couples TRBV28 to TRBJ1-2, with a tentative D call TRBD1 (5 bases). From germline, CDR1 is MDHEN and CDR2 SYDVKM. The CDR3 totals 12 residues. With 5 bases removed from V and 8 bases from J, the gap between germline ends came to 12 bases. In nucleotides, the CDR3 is TGTGCCAGCAGTGGGGCGTCGGGCGGCTACACCTTC. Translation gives CASSGASGGYTF.

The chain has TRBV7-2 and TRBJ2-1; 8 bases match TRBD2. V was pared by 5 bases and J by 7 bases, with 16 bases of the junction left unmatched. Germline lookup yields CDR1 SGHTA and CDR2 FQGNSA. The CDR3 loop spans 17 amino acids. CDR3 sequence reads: CASSRSSGGSKVNEQFF. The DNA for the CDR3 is TGTGCCAGCAGCCGGAGCTCGGGAGGGTCGAAGGTTAATGAGCAGTTCTTC.

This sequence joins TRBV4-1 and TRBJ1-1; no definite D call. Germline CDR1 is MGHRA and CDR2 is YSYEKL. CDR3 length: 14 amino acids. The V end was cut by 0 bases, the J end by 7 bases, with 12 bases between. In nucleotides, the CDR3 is TGCGCCAGCAGCCAAGAAGAGGCCTTTGTTGAAGCTTTCTTT. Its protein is CASSQEEAFVEAFF.

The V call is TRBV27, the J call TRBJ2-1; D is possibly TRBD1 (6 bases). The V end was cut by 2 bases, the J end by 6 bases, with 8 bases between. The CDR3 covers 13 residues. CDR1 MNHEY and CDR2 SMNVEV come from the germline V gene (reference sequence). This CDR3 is CASSLTGLNEQFF. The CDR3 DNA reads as TGTGCCAGCAGTTTAACAGGGCTCAATGAGCAGTTCTTC.

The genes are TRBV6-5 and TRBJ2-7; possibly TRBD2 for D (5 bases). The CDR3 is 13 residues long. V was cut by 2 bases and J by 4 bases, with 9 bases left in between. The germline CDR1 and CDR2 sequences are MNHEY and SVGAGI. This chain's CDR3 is CASSYRGLYEQYF. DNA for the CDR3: TGTGCCAGCAGTTACCGAGGGCTTTACGAGCAGTACTTC.

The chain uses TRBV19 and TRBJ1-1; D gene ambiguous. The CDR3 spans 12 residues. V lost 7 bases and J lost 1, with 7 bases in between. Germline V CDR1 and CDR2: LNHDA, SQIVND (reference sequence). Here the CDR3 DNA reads TGTGCCAGTAATTCGGGGAACACTGAAGCTTTCTTT. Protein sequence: CASNSGNTEAFF.